This TCR beta chain appears in the sequencing data of a study of blood T cell repertoires in COVID-19. About the research overall: Both acute and convalescent COVID-19 samples were obtained from the United States, Italy and Spain. The cDNA or gDNA used as material had been derived from T cells, B-cell-depleted T cells, or PBMCs.

V dropped 7 bases and J dropped 6; count of bases not matched to a gene: 11. The CDR3 runs 14 residues. The germline V gene has CDR1 MNHEY and CDR2 SVGAGI. Seattle's cohort entered during active infection and was followed longitudinally. The authors' processing: Estimated nucleated cell counts came from reference gene primer amplification. Method: immunoSEQ multiplex PCR; TCRdb's copy keeps in-frame clones and lacks some. V, J and clone size are those of that table, while D and trimming were read from the DNA. The repertoire holds approximately 150,000 clones, 84% seen once, with about 8.1% in the top ten.

This receptor was taken from a man aged 30 to 45 with COVID-19, enrolled during active disease. The V and J genes are TRBV6-5 and TRBJ1-2; 7 nucleotides match TRBD1. Sequencing was done on a sample of peripheral blood. The CDR3: CASKRQGGLDGYTF. CDR3 in DNA: TGTGCCAGCAAGCGACAGGGAGGATTAGATGGCTACACCTTC.